These 2 T cell receptor beta chains came from one sample sequenced in a study of blood T cell repertoires in COVID-19. The table came from immunoSEQ multiplex PCR; TCRdb's copy has only in-frame clones and leaves some out. The profile shows some 140,000 clones, approximately 90% of them singletons. Sequenced: peripheral blood. The receptors derive from a man between 45 and 60 years old with active or convalescent COVID-19.

This clone was observed once. This sequence joins TRBV5-1 and TRBJ2-5; TRBD2 agrees at 9 bases. The trim removed 4 bases at V and 4 bases at J, leaving 8 bases unmatched. Germline CDR1 SGHRS, CDR2 YFSETQ. CDR3 length equals 15 residues. The CDR3 DNA reads as TGCGCCAGCAGCCTAGGACTAGCGCCCGGAGAGACCCAGTACTTC. It codes for CASSLGLAPGETQYF.

J is TRBJ2-6 and V is TRBV4-2; D is perhaps TRBD1 (5 bases). Trimming took off 6 bases at V and 3 bases at J, with 18 bases between the two ends. CDR3 length: 17 amino acids. In germline, CDR1 is LGHNA, CDR2 YNFKEQ. The CDR3 is CASREGHTLGGANVLTF. In DNA, the CDR3 is TGTGCCAGCAGAGAAGGACATACATTGGGTGGGGCCAACGTCCTGACTTTC.